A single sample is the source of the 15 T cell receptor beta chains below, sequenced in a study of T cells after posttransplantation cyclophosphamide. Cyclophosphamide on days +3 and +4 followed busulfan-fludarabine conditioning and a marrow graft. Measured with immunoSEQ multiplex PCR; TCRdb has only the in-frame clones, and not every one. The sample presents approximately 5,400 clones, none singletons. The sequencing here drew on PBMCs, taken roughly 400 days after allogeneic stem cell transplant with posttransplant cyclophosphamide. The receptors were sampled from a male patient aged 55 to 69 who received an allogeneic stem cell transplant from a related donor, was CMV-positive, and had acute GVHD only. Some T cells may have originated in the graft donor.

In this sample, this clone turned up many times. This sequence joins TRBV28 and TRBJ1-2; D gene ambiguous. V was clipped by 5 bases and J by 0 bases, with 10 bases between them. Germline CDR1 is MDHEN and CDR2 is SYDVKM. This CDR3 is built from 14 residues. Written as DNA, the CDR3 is TGTGCCAGCAGTCCGGGAACATCTAACTATGGCTACACCTTC. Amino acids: CASSPGTSNYGYTF.

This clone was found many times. CDR3 bases: TGTGCCAGCAGTGACTCCCTAGCGGGGGCGTCCTACGAGCAGTACTTC. This translates into CASSDSLAGASYEQYF. The chain is built from TRBV2 and TRBJ2-7; TRBD2 aligns across 10 bases. The V gene's germline CDR1 is SNHLY and CDR2 FYNNEI. The CDR3 has 16 amino acids. Germline trimming cut 3 bases from V and 1 base from J; bases unmatched to any gene: 6.

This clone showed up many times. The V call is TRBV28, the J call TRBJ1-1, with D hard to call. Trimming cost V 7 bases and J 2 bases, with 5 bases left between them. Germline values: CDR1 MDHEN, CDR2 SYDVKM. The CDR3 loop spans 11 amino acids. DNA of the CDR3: TGTGCCAGCACGGGTAACACTGAAGCTTTCTTT. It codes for CASTGNTEAFF.

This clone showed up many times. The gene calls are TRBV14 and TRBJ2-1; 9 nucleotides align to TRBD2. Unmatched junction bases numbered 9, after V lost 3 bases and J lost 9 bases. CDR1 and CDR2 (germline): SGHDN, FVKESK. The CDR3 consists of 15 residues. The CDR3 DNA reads TGTGCCAGCAGCCAGACTAGCGGCCACCGGTGTGAGCAGTTCTTC. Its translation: CASSQTSGHRCEQFF.

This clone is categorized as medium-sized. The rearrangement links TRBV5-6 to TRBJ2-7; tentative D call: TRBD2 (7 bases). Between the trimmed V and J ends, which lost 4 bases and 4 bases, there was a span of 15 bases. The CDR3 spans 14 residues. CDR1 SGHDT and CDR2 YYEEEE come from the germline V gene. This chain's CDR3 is CASSLGGDTYEQYF. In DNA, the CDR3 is TGTGCCAGCAGCCTGGGAGGGGACACATACGAGCAGTACTTC.

CDR3: CASSFSGRAYEQYF. The CDR3 DNA reads as TGCGCCAGCAGCTTTTCAGGGAGGGCGTACGAGCAGTACTTC. The chain is built from TRBV5-1 and TRBJ2-5; 7 bases fit TRBD2. The J call is in doubt because the DNA end fits TRBJ2-7 better. CDR1 and CDR2 (germline): SGHRS, YFSETQ. This CDR3 contains 14 residues.

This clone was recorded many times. CDR3 region: CASSLPPSATSYNEQFF. The DNA of the CDR3 is TGTGCCAGCAGTTTACCCCCTAGCGCGACTTCCTACAATGAGCAGTTCTTC. This chain links TRBV27 with TRBJ2-1; D might be TRBD2 (6 bases). V lost 2 bases to trimming and J lost 1 base, with 15 bases between them. The CDR3 loop spans 17 amino acids. Germline assignment: CDR1 MNHEY and CDR2 SMNVEV (reference sequence).

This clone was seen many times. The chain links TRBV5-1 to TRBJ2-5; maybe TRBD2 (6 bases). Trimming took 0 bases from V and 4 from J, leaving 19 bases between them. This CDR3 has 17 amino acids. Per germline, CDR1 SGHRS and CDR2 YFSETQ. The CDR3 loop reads CASSLAPSTRRLETQYF. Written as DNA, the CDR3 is TGCGCCAGCAGCTTGGCTCCATCGACTAGGAGGCTAGAGACCCAGTACTTC.

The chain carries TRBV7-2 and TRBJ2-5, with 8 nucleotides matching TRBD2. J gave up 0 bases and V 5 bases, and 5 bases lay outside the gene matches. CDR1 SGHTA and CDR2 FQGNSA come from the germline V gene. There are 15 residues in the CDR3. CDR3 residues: CASSPTSVYQETQYF. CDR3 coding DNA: TGTGCCAGCAGCCCGACTAGCGTGTACCAAGAGACCCAGTACTTC.

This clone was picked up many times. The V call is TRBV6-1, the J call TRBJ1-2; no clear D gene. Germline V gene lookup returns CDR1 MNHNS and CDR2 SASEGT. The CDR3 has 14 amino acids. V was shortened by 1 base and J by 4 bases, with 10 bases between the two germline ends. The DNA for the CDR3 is TGTGCCAGCAGTGAAGGGGTAAGCGGCTATGGCTACACCTTC. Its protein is CASSEGVSGYGYTF.

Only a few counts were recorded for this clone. The CDR3 nucleotides are TGTGCCAGCAGCTCAAGTCCACTAGTGGCCAAAAACATTCAGTACTTC. Amino acids: CASSSSPLVAKNIQYF. This rearrangement joins TRBV7-8 to TRBJ2-4; D is perhaps TRBD2 (5 bases). This CDR3 region has 16 residues. Between the trimmed V and J ends, which lost 4 bases and 1 base, there was a span of 14 bases. CDR1 and CDR2 from the germline V gene are SGHVS and FQNEAQ.

CDR3 in DNA: TGTGCCAGCAGTGCGGGGGGCGCTCCCTACGAGCAGTACTTC. As protein: CASSAGGAPYEQYF. V gene TRBV27 combines with J gene TRBJ2-5; 8 bases agree with TRBD2. The J call may be mistaken, given a closer DNA end match to TRBJ2-7. CDR3 length: 14 amino acids. Germline CDR1 and CDR2: MNHEY and SMNVEV (reference sequence).

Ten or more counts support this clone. As DNA, the CDR3 is TGTGCCAGCACACGAGGGAGTGGGGACACCGGGGAGCTGTTTTTT. It yields the protein CASTRGSGDTGELFF. This chain joins TRBV2 and TRBJ2-2; D might be TRBD2 (5 bases). There are 15 residues in the CDR3. V lost 7 bases and J 3 bases, leaving 15 bases between the germline ends. CDR1 and CDR2 (germline): SNHLY, FYNNEI.

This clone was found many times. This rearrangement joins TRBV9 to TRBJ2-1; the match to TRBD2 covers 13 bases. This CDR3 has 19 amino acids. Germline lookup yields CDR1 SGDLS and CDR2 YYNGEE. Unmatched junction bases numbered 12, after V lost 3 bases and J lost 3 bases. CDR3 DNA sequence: TGTGCCAGCAGCGGGACTAGCGGGAGAGCCCAGATAAACTACAATGAGCAGTTCTTC. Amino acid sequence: CASSGTSGRAQINYNEQFF.

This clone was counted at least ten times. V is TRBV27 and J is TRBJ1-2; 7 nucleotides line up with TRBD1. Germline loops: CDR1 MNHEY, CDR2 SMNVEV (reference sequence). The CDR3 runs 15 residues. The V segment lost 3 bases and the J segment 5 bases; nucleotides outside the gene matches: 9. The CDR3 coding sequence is TGTGCCAGCAGTTTCTTTCCAGGGGGAGGTTATGGCTACACCTTC. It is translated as CASSFFPGGGYGYTF.